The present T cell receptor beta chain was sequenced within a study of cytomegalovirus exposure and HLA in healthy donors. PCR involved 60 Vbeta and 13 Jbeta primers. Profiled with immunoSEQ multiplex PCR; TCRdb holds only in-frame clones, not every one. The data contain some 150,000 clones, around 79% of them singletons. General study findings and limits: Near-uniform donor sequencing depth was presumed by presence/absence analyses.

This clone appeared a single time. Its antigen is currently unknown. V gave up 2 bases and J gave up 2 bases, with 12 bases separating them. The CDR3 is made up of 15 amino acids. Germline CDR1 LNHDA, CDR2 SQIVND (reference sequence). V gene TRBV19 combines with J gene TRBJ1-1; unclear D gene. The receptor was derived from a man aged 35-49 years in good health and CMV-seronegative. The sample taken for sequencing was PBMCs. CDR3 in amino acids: CASSILSVSNTEAFF. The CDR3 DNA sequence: TGTGCCAGTAGTATATTATCAGTAAGTAACACTGAAGCTTTCTTT.